Below are 13 T cell receptor beta chains sequenced from a single sample in a study of blood T cells in healthy people across ages. Together with a sample-barcoded 5' primer, a J-beta primer mix was included in a second PCR lasting about 7 to 12 cycles. TCRdb recomputed calls from the 5' RACE reads with MiXCR, one row per CDR3 protein. The table shows around 800,000 distinct CDR3 sequences, with about half occurring only once. Sequencing used blood. The receptors originated from a man older than 75 in good health.

This clonotype was detected ten times or more. J is TRBJ2-1 and V is TRBV4-2; D gene uncertain. The CDR3 is made up of 17 amino acids. The germline V gene encodes CDR1 LGHNA and CDR2 YNFKEQ. V was trimmed by 5 bases and J by 1 base, leaving 18 bases between them. CDR3 bases: TGTGCCAGCAGCTCTCCACCTAGGGCAAGATCCTACAATGAGCAGTTCTTC. Translation gives CASSSPPRARSYNEQFF.

The chain uses TRBV21-1 and TRBJ2-4; the D segment call TRBD1 is taken from the table without a DNA check. The J call may be wrong; the DNA end is better matched by TRBJ2-7. TRBV21-1 is marked as a pseudogene. This CDR3 contains 15 residues. CDR3 nucleotides: TGCGCCAGCAGCACCGGGACAGGAGAATCCTACGAGCAGTACTTC. Translated: CASSTGTGESYEQYF.

The V gene is TRBV10-3, the J gene TRBJ2-7, with 7 positions matching TRBD2. The CDR3 length is 14 residues. With 5 bases clipped from V and 5 bases from J, the junction kept 9 bases outside the gene matches. The germline V gene encodes CDR1 ENHRY and CDR2 SYGVKD. The CDR3 reads CAISLGGDGDEQYF. The CDR3, as DNA: TGTGCCATCAGTTTGGGAGGGGATGGGGACGAGCAGTACTTC.

Points on this clonotype: A much larger clone differs from this one at a single base, so this may be a read error. V is TRBV29-1 and J is TRBJ2-1; unclear D gene. CDR1 is SQVTM and CDR2 is ANQGSEA in the germline V gene. The CDR3 has 11 residues. The DNA for the CDR3 is TGCAGGGGCACTTACAACAATGAGCAGTTCTTC. Amino acids: CRGTYNNEQFF.

The V call is TRBV20-1, the J call TRBJ1-6, with TRBD1 as a possible D gene (5 bases). Trimming left V 0 bases short and J 7 bases short, with 19 bases between. The germline V gene has CDR1 DFQATT and CDR2 SNEGSKA (reference sequence). The CDR3 totals 17 residues. CDR3 loop: CSARDPGRGLGNSPLHF. The CDR3, as DNA: TGCAGTGCTAGAGATCCCGGGCGGGGCCTGGGGAATTCACCCCTCCACTTT.

This clonotype was counted a few times. This chain's CDR3 is CASKTSGRPNNEQFF. The CDR3 DNA follows: TGTGCCAGCAAAACTAGCGGGAGACCAAACAATGAGCAGTTCTTC. This chain connects TRBV25-1 to TRBJ2-1; 11 bases are shared with TRBD2. Germline CDR1 is MGHDK and CDR2 is SYGVNS. With 7 bases clipped from V and 5 bases from J, the junction kept 7 bases outside the gene matches. The CDR3 runs to 15 residues.

This clonotype showed up many times. The chain links TRBV20-1 to TRBJ2-5, with D hard to call. The CDR3 is 12 residues long. V lost 6 bases to trimming and J lost 2 bases, with 10 bases between them. The germline V gene has CDR1 DFQATT and CDR2 SNEGSKA (reference sequence). The CDR3 is CSALHLQETQYF. As DNA, the CDR3 is TGCAGTGCCTTACACCTACAAGAGACCCAGTACTTC.

The table lists this clonotype with a few counts. The genes are TRBV7-9 and TRBJ2-1; D is possibly TRBD2 (6 bases). V was shortened by 5 bases and J by 3 bases, with 14 bases between the two germline ends. The germline gives CDR1 SEHNR, CDR2 FQNEAQ (reference sequence). This CDR3 is 15 amino acids long. The CDR3 loop reads CASSLGTSRYNEQFF. Written as DNA, the CDR3 is TGTGCCAGCAGCCTAGGCACTAGCCGCTACAATGAGCAGTTCTTC. The complete variable domain, with remaining parts taken from reference TRBV7-9 and TRBJ2-1, reads DTGVSQNPRHKITKRGQNVTFRCDPISEHNRLYWYRQTLGQGPEFLTYFQNEAQLEKSRLLSDRFSAERPKGSFSTLEIQRTEQGDSAMYLCASSLGTSRYNEQFFGPGTRLTVL.

The gene calls are TRBV6-2 or TRBV6-3 and TRBJ2-1, with D hard to call. The germline CDR1 and CDR2 sequences are MNHEY and SVGEGT. This CDR3 spans 13 amino acids. The germline V and J ends were trimmed by 4 bases and 13 bases, with 17 bases remaining between them. Here the CDR3 reads CASSFSHGETQFF. CDR3 sequence (DNA): TGTGCCAGCAGTTTCTCGCATGGAGAGACCCAGTTCTTC.

The V gene is TRBV21-1, the J gene TRBJ2-7; the table names TRBD1, a call not compared with the DNA. TRBV21-1 is described as a pseudogene. The CDR3 is 13 amino acids. The DNA for the CDR3 is TGTGCCAGCAGGAGGCGCAGCCGGAACGAGCAGTACTTC. Amino acid sequence: CASRRRSRNEQYF.

This clonotype has just a few counts. The chain employs TRBV7-6 and TRBJ2-1, with D possibly being TRBD2 (6 bases). Germline values: CDR1 SGHVS, CDR2 FNYEAQ. The germline V and J ends were trimmed by 1 base and 6 bases, with 7 bases remaining between them. The CDR3 covers 13 residues. Here the CDR3 DNA reads TGTGCCAGCAGCTTAGACGGGAGCAATGAGCAGTTCTTC. Translated: CASSLDGSNEQFF.

Concerning this clonotype: One end of the junction is discordant with germline, which a read error may explain. This rearrangement joins TRBV20-1 to TRBJ1-4; possibly TRBD1 for D (5 bases). This CDR3 spans 13 amino acids. Germline V gene data show CDR1 as DFQATT and CDR2 as SNEGSKA (reference sequence). The CDR3 bases are TGCAGTGCACCTCGGGGGGGGAATGAAGAACTGTTTTTT. It yields the protein CSAPRGGNEELFF.

The rearrangement uses TRBV7-3 and TRBJ2-3, with TRBD2 identical over 10 bases. V shed 2 bases, J shed 6 bases, and the junction held 5 bases outside the gene matches. The germline gives CDR1 SGHTA, CDR2 FQGTGA. The CDR3 contains 15 residues. This chain's CDR3 is CASSLLAGASDTQYF. The CDR3 DNA follows: TGTGCCAGCAGCTTACTAGCGGGAGCTTCGGATACGCAGTATTTT.